This TCR beta chain came from a study of blood T cell repertoires in COVID-19. Study-wide context: Both acute and convalescent COVID-19 samples were obtained from the United States, Italy and Spain. In each case, the material was cDNA or gDNA derived from T cells, B-cell-depleted T cells, or PBMCs.

In its sample, this clone was seen once. In the authors' workflow: The authors estimated nucleated cell counts from reference gene primer amplification. Assay: immunoSEQ multiplex PCR; the TCRdb copy retains only in-frame clones and omits some. V and J calls and clone size are given by that table; D and trimming were obtained from the DNA. This sample has 60,000 or so clones; 84% occur once, and the top ten carry 10% to 15%. From germline, CDR1 is MNHEY and CDR2 SVGAGI. The CDR3 length is 14 residues. The J segment lost 11 bases and the V segment lost 4 bases, leaving 12 bases of the junction unmatched.

The chain joins TRBV6-5 to TRBJ2-3; 7 nucleotides align to TRBD2. The sequencing input was peripheral blood. The receptor was isolated from an elderly woman with acute or convalescent COVID-19. This chain's CDR3 is CASSSRTRGLEQYF. CDR3 nucleotide sequence: TGTGCCAGCAGTTCCCGGACTAGAGGGCTAGAGCAGTATTTT.